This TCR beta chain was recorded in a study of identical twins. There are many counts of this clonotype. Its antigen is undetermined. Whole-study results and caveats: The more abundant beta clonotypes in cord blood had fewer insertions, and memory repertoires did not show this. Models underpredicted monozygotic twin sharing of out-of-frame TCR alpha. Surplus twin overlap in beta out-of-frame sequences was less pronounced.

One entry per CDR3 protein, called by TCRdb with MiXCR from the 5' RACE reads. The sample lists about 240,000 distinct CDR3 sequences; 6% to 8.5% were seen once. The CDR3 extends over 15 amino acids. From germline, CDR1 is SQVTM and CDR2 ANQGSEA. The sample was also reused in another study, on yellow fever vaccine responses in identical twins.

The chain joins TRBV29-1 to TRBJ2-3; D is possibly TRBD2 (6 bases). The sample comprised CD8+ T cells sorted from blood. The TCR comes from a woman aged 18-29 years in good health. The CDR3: CSVLPRGVRTDTQYF. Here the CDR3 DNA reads TGCAGTGTTCTCCCCCGCGGGGTTAGGACAGATACGCAGTATTTT.